Following are 21 T cell receptor beta chains from one sample sequenced in a study of chemoradiotherapy in HPV16-positive cancers. Sequencing used immunoSEQ multiplex PCR; TCRdb keeps in-frame clones, though not all of them. The sample holds 30,000 to 50,000 clones, 65% to 80% seen once. This material consisted of blood, taken from a patient who underwent chemoradiotherapy. The receptor source for this set is a human donor with HPV-associated anogenital cancer.

The chain uses TRBV5-6 and TRBJ2-7, with D possibly being TRBD1 (5 bases). CDR1 SGHDT and CDR2 YYEEEE come from the germline V gene. The length of the CDR3 is 13 residues. The ends were cut back, 0 bases at V and 6 bases at J, with 10 bases in the middle. CDR3 sequence: CASSLVQGSEQYF. CDR3 sequence (DNA): TGTGCCAGCAGCTTGGTCCAGGGCAGCGAGCAGTACTTC.

Of note for this clone: Other nucleotide sequences from this sample produce the same CDR3. This chain connects TRBV25-1 to TRBJ1-6; no firm D call. The CDR3 has 13 residues. The germline CDR1 and CDR2 sequences are MGHDK and SYGVNS. Trimming took off 0 bases at V and 7 bases at J, with 4 bases between the two ends. CDR3 region: CASSEYGNSPLHF. The DNA for the CDR3 is TGTGCCAGCAGTGAATACGGGAATTCACCCCTCCACTTT. The full variable domain, completed using reference TRBV25-1 and TRBJ1-6, is EADIYQTPRYLVIGTGKKITLECSQTMGHDKMYWYQQDPGMELHLIHYSYGVNSTEKGDLSSESTVSRIRTEHFPLTLESARPSHTSQYLCASSEYGNSPLHFGNGTRLTVT.

This chain uses TRBV9 with TRBJ2-1; D assignment may be TRBD1 or TRBD2 (5 bases each). Germline assignment: CDR1 SGDLS and CDR2 YYNGEE. V lost 0 bases and J lost 15, with 16 bases in between. This CDR3 spans 13 amino acids. CDR3 in amino acids: CASSVEALGVRFF. In nucleotides, the CDR3 is TGTGCCAGCAGCGTAGAGGCTCTGGGGGTTCGGTTCTTC.

This clone was found once. The gene calls are TRBV6-6 and TRBJ1-3, with unresolved D. With 6 bases removed from V and 4 bases from J, the gap between germline ends came to 19 bases. The CDR3 is 16 amino acids. Germline lookup yields CDR1 MNHNY and CDR2 SVGAGI (reference sequence). CDR3 in DNA: TGTGCCAGCAGACCAGTCGGGCAGTCGGGCGGAAACACCATATATTTT. It is translated as CASRPVGQSGGNTIYF.

This rearrangement joins TRBV13 to TRBJ1-2, with D possibly matching TRBD1 (6 bases). This CDR3 spans 14 amino acids. Per germline, CDR1 PRHDT and CDR2 FYEKMQ (reference sequence). The V end lost 1 base, the J end lost 4 bases, and 10 bases lay between the germline ends. The CDR3 is CASSLEGEIYGYTF. In DNA form, the CDR3 reads TGTGCCAGCAGCTTAGAGGGGGAGATCTATGGCTACACCTTC.

The gene calls are TRBV19 and TRBJ1-6; TRBD1 might be the D (5 bases). Germline-derived CDR1 and CDR2 are LNHDA and SQIVND (reference sequence). V was shortened by 4 bases and J by 7 bases, with 14 bases between the two germline ends. There are 15 residues in the CDR3. CDR3 loop: CASSKREGVNSPLHF. In DNA form, the CDR3 reads TGTGCCAGTAGTAAACGGGAAGGGGTAAATTCACCCCTCCACTTT.

J is TRBJ2-6 and V is TRBV4-1, with 9 bases aligning to TRBD1. The V gene's germline CDR1 is MGHRA and CDR2 YSYEKL. The CDR3 is 16 amino acids. The V gene end was trimmed by 4 bases and the J gene end by 2 bases; junction bases not matched to a gene: 3. CDR3 residues: CASSLDRGAGANVLTF. For the CDR3, the DNA is TGCGCCAGCAGCCTAGACAGGGGGGCTGGGGCCAACGTCCTGACTTTC.

The chain links TRBV30 to TRBJ2-2, with TRBD2 as a possible D gene (7 bases). Trimming removed 0 bases at V and 6 bases at J, with 11 bases between. This CDR3 has 14 amino acids. Germline assignment: CDR1 GTSNPN and CDR2 SVGIG (reference sequence). The CDR3 coding sequence is TGTGCCTGGAGTGTCCGGGGGGCGGCCGGGGAGCTGTTTTTT. It translates to CAWSVRGAAGELFF.

This clone was counted a single time. The rearrangement links TRBV7-6 to TRBJ2-7; 8 bases fit TRBD1. This CDR3 is built from 15 residues. The trim removed 2 bases at V and 4 bases at J, leaving 7 bases unmatched. Germline values: CDR1 SGHVS, CDR2 FNYEAQ. This CDR3 is CASSLLNRTGYEQYF. The CDR3, as DNA: TGTGCCAGCAGCTTACTTAATAGGACAGGGTACGAGCAGTACTTC.

This chain connects TRBV11-1 to TRBJ2-5, with D hard to call. This CDR3 spans 16 amino acids. Trimming removed 5 bases at V and 0 bases at J, with 16 bases between. Germline loops: CDR1 SGHAT, CDR2 FQDESV (reference sequence). DNA for the CDR3: TGTGCCAGCAGCCCCCGGTTAGCCTTGTACCAAGAGACCCAGTACTTC. It yields the protein CASSPRLALYQETQYF.

The CDR3 sequence is CASKEQMNTEAFF. Written as DNA, the CDR3 is TGTGCCAGTAAAGAACAGATGAACACTGAAGCTTTCTTT. This chain uses TRBV19 with TRBJ1-1; no definite D call. Trimming took 7 bases from V and 0 from J, leaving 9 bases between them. CDR3 length: 13 residues. Looked up from germline, CDR1 is LNHDA and CDR2 is SQIVND (reference sequence).

This chain joins TRBV6-5 and TRBJ2-4; D is perhaps TRBD2 (5 bases). This CDR3 region has 16 residues. Trimming shortened V by 0 bases and J by 0 bases, and 9 bases separated the two germline ends. CDR1 is MNHEY and CDR2 is SVGAGI in the germline V gene. The CDR3 DNA reads TGTGCCAGCAGTTACTCGAGACTACTAGCCAAAAACATTCAGTACTTC. This encodes CASSYSRLLAKNIQYF.

The genes are TRBV7-2 and TRBJ1-4, with D possibly matching TRBD1 (6 bases). The CDR3 contains 14 residues. V dropped 0 bases and J dropped 10 bases, with 12 bases sitting between them. CDR1 and CDR2 from the germline V gene are SGHTA and FQGNSA. CDR3 residues: CASSLADSRGKLFF. DNA of the CDR3: TGTGCCAGCAGCTTAGCGGACAGCCGGGGAAAACTGTTTTTT.

This chain uses TRBV13 with TRBJ1-1, with 9 bases identical to TRBD1. The trim removed 4 bases at V and 5 bases at J, leaving 8 bases unmatched. The CDR3 runs 15 residues. Germline assignment: CDR1 PRHDT and CDR2 FYEKMQ (reference sequence). The CDR3 sequence is CASSSTGTGRTEAFF. The CDR3 DNA follows: TGTGCCAGCAGCTCCACTGGGACAGGGAGAACTGAAGCTTTCTTT. Full variable domain (outside the CDR3, taken from reference TRBV13 and TRBJ1-1): AAGVIQSPRHLIKEKRETATLKCYPIPRHDTVYWYQQGPGQDPQFLISFYEKMQSDKGSIPDRFSAQQFSDYHSELNMSSLELGDSALYFCASSSTGTGRTEAFFGQGTRLTVV.

The chain employs TRBV18 and TRBJ1-1, with TRBD1 identical over 9 bases. CDR3 size: 14 residues. J gave up 8 bases and V 0 bases, and 4 bases lay outside the gene matches. In germline, CDR1 is KGHSH, CDR2 LQKENI. The CDR3 is CASSPPGQGLEAFF. CDR3 sequence (DNA): TGTGCCAGCTCACCACCGGGACAGGGACTGGAAGCTTTCTTT.

V and J are TRBV11-2 and TRBJ2-1, with TRBD2 identical over 12 bases. J gave up 1 base and V 5 bases, and 3 bases lay outside the gene matches. The CDR3 runs 16 residues. Germline lookup yields CDR1 SGHAT and CDR2 FQNNGV. CDR3 region: CASSTTSGGSYNEQFF. The CDR3 DNA reads TGTGCCAGCAGCACGACTAGCGGGGGTTCCTACAATGAGCAGTTCTTC.

The CDR3 reads CASSPATDSYQPQHF. The CDR3 nucleotides are TGTGCCAGCAGTCCGGCCACGGACAGCTATCAGCCCCAGCATTTT. This chain joins TRBV6-5 and TRBJ1-5; maybe TRBD1 (6 bases). The CDR3 is made up of 15 amino acids. Trimming left V 5 bases short and J 5 bases short, with 16 bases between. The V gene's germline CDR1 is MNHEY and CDR2 SVGAGI.

The chain combines TRBV5-1 with TRBJ1-2; no firm D call. The CDR3 is made up of 13 amino acids. V was cut by 0 bases and J by 7 bases, with 10 bases left in between. The germline V gene has CDR1 SGHRS and CDR2 YFSETQ. CDR3 region: CASSLEGEFGYTF. The CDR3 DNA is TGCGCCAGCAGCTTGGAAGGAGAGTTTGGCTACACCTTC.

The chain links TRBV9 to TRBJ1-3, with unresolved D. V was cut by 0 bases and J by 4 bases, with 8 bases left in between. The CDR3 has 14 residues. Germline V gene lookup returns CDR1 SGDLS and CDR2 YYNGEE. The CDR3 region has the DNA TGTGCCAGCAGCGTAGGTTTGACGGGAAACACCATATATTTT. It yields the protein CASSVGLTGNTIYF.

The CDR3 is CASSYSPGGNEKLFF. The CDR3 DNA reads TGTGCCAGCAGCTACTCACCAGGGGGTAATGAAAAACTGTTTTTT. The chain uses TRBV5-8 and TRBJ1-4; TRBD1 agrees at 7 bases. The CDR3 totals 15 residues. With 3 bases clipped from V and 4 bases from J, the junction kept 6 bases outside the gene matches. Germline loops: CDR1 SGHTS, CDR2 YDEGEE.

The V and J genes are TRBV7-3 and TRBJ2-1, with 7 bases identical to TRBD2. V lost 5 bases to trimming and J lost 9 bases; unmatched junction nucleotides: 16. CDR1 SGHTA and CDR2 FQGTGA come from the germline V gene. The length of the CDR3 is 16 residues. The chain's CDR3 is CASSPPGLWSFAEQFF. The CDR3 nucleotides read TGTGCCAGCAGCCCACCGGGACTATGGTCGTTCGCTGAGCAGTTCTTC.